This T cell receptor (beta chain) was identified during a study of PD-1 blockade in classical Hodgkin lymphoma. Study-wide context: The nivolumab dose that patients received was 3 mg/kg, given intravenously every 2 weeks.

Overall study results and limits: Relapsed/refractory patients reportedly had lower baseline diversity than newly diagnosed patients. Underlying causes for the observed repertoire differences were not defined, possibly disease activity or prior therapy.

The CDR3 consists of 16 residues. Germline V gene data show CDR1 as KGHSH and CDR2 as LQKENI. Trimming left V 3 bases short and J 0 bases short, with 12 bases between. TCRdb keeps only in-frame clones here, not all; method: immunoSEQ multiplex PCR. The repertoire has under 80,000 clones, 71% of them found once; the top ten carry roughly 9.1%. Concerning this clone: What it recognizes is unknown.

Brentuximab vedotin exposure varied among the patients, all of whom had relapsed after autologous stem cell transplantation. Best overall response was complete response, partial response or progressive disease in these relapsed/refractory classical Hodgkin lymphoma patients. This TCR came from a human donor with classical Hodgkin lymphoma. The genes are TRBV18 and TRBJ2-1; D possibly matches TRBD1 or TRBD2 (5 bases each). The specimen was peripheral blood mononuclear cells (PBMCs), collected before the second cycle of nivolumab. The CDR3 DNA reads as TGTGCCAGCTCACCGGGGCGGGCTATCTCCTACAATGAGCAGTTCTTC. Its translation: CASSPGRAISYNEQFF.